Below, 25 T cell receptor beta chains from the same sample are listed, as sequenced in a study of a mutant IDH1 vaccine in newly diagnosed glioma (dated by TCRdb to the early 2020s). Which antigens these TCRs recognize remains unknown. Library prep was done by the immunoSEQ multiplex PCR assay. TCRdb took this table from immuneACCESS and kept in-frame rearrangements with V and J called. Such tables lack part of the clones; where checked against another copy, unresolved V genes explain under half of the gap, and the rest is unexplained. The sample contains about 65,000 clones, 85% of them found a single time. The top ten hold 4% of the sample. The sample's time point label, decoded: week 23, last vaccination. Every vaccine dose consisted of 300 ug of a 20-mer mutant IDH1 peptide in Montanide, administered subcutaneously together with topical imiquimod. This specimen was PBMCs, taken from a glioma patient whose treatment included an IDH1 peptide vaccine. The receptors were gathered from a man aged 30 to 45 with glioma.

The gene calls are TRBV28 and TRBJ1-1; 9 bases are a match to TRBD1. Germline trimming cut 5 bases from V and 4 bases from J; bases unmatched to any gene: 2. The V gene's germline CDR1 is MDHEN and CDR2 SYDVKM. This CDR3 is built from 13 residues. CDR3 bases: TGTGCCAGCAGTGACAGGGGGGGCACTGAAGCTTTCTTT. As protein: CASSDRGGTEAFF.

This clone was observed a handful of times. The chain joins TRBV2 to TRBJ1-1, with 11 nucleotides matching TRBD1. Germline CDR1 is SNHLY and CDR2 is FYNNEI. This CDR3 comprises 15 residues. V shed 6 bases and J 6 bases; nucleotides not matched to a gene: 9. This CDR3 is CASRRDRGVVAEAFF. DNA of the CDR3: TGTGCCAGCAGACGGGACAGGGGGGTAGTCGCTGAAGCTTTCTTT.

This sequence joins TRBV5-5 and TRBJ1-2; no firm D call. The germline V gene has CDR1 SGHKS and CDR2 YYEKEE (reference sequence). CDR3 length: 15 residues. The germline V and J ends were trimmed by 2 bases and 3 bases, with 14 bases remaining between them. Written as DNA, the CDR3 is TGTGCCAGCAGCTTTTTCCCTGGACTTTACTATGGCTACACCTTC. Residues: CASSFFPGLYYGYTF.

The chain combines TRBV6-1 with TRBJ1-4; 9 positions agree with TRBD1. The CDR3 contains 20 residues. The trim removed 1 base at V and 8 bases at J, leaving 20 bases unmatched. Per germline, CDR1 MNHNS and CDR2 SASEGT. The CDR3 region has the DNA TGTGCCAGCAGTGAAGGGAAGATGGGACAGGGATCGGTGGCCGGGGAAAAACTGTTTTTT. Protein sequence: CASSEGKMGQGSVAGEKLFF.

CDR3 sequence reads: CASSYSTARSSYEQYF. The CDR3 coding sequence is TGTGCCAGCAGTTACTCGACAGCGAGGAGCTCCTACGAGCAGTACTTC. The chain has TRBV6-5 and TRBJ2-7, with D maybe TRBD1 (5 bases). The CDR3 sequence is 16 residues long. From germline, CDR1 is MNHEY and CDR2 SVGAGI. V was pared by 0 bases and J by 0 bases, with 12 bases between.

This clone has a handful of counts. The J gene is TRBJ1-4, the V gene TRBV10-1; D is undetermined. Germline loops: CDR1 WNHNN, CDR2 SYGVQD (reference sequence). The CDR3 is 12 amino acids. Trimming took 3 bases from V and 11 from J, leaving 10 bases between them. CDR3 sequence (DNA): TGCGCCAGCAGTGACCCGGCTGGGAAACTGTTTTTT. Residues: CASSDPAGKLFF.

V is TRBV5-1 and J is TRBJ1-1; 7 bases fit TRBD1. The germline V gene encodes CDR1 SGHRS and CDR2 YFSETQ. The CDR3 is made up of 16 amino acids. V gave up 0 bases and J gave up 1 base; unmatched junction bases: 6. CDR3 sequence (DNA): TGCGCCAGCAGCTTGGTGACAGGGCAGGGGAACACTGAAGCTTTCTTT. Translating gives CASSLVTGQGNTEAFF.

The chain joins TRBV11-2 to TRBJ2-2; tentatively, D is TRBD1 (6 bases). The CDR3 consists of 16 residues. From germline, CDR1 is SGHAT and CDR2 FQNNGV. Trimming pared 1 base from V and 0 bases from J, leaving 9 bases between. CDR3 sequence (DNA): TGTGCCAGCAGCTTAGGACGGACAGCGAACACCGGGGAGCTGTTTTTT. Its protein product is CASSLGRTANTGELFF. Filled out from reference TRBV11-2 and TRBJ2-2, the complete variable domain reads EAGVAQSPRYKIIEKRQSVAFWCNPISGHATLYWYQQILGQGPKLLIQFQNNGVVDDSQLPKDRFSAERLKGVDSTLKIQPAKLEDSAVYLCASSLGRTANTGELFFGEGSRLTVL.

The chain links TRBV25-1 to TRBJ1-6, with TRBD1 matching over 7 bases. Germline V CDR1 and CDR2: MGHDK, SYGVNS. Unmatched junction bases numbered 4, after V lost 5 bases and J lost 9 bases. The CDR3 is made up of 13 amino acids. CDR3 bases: TGTGCCAGCAGTTCCACAGGGGCTTCACCCCTCCACTTT. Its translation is CASSSTGASPLHF.

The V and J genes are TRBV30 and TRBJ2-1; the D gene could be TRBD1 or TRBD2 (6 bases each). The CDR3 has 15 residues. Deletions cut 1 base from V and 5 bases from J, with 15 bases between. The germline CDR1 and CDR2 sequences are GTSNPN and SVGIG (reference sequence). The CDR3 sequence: CAWSESPGAHNEQFF. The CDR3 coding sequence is TGTGCCTGGAGTGAAAGTCCGGGGGCGCACAATGAGCAGTTCTTC.

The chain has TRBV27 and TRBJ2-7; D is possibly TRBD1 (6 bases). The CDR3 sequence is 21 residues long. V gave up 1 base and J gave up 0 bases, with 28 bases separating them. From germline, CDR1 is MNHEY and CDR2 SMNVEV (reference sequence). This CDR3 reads CASSLWYPNQKQGRISYEQYF. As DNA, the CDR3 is TGTGCCAGCAGTTTATGGTACCCTAATCAAAAACAGGGACGGATCTCCTACGAGCAGTACTTC.

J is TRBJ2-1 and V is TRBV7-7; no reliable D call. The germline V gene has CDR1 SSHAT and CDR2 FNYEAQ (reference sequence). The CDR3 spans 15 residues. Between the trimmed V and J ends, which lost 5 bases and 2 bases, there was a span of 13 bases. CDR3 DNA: TGTGCCAGCAGCCCCGAGCCCGAAGCCTACAATGAGCAGTTCTTC. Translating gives CASSPEPEAYNEQFF. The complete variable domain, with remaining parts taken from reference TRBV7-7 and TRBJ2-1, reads GAGVSQSPRYKVTKRGQDVTLRCDPISSHATLYWYQQALGQGPEFLTYFNYEAQPDKSGLPSDRFSAERPEGSISTLTIQRTEQRDSAMYRCASSPEPEAYNEQFFGPGTRLTVL.

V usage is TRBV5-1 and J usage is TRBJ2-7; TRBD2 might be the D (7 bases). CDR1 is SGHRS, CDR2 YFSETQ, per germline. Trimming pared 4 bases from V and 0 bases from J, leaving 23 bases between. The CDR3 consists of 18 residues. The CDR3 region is CASSIQNPGGPLSYEQYF. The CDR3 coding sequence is TGCGCCAGCAGCATCCAAAATCCGGGGGGCCCCCTCTCCTACGAGCAGTACTTC.

The chain's CDR3 is CASSLKDRGKTGANVLTF. In nucleotides, the CDR3 is TGTGCCAGCAGCTTAAAGGACAGAGGGAAGACAGGGGCCAACGTCCTGACTTTC. The chain uses TRBV7-9 and TRBJ2-6; TRBD1 is a possible D gene (6 bases). The germline gives CDR1 SEHNR, CDR2 FQNEAQ (reference sequence). This CDR3 has 18 amino acids. V was cut by 2 bases and J by 4 bases, with 18 bases left in between.

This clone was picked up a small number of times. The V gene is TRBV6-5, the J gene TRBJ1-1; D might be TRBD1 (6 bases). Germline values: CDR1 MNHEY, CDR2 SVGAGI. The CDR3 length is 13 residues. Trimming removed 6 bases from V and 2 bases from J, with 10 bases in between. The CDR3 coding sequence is TGTGCCAGCAGGAAGGACAGAAACACTGAAGCTTTCTTT. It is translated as CASRKDRNTEAFF.

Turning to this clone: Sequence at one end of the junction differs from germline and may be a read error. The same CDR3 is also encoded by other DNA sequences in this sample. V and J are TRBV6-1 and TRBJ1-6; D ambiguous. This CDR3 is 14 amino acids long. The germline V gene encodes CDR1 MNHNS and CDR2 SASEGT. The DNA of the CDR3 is TGTGCCAGCAGTGAAGGTCTCTATAATTCACCCCTTCACTTT. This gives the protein CASSEGLYNSPLHF.

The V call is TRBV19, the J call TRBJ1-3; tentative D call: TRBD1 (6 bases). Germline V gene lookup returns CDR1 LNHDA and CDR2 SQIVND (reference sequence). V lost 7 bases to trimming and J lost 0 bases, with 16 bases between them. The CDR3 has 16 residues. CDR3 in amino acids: CASNELAGDSGNTIYF. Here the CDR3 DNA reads TGTGCCAGTAATGAACTGGCAGGGGACTCTGGAAACACCATATATTTT. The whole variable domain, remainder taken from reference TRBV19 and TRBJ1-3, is DGGITQSPKYLFRKEGQNVTLSCEQNLNHDAMYWYRQDPGQGLRLIYYSQIVNDFQKGDIAEGYSVSREKKESFPLTVTSAQKNPTAFYLCASNELAGDSGNTIYFGEGSWLTVV.

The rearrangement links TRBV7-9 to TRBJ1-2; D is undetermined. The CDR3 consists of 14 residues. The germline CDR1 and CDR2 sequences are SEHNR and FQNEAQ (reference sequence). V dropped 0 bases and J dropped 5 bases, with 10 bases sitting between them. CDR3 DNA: TGTGCCAGCAGCTTAGCTACCAAAGAATATGGCTACACCTTC. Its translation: CASSLATKEYGYTF.

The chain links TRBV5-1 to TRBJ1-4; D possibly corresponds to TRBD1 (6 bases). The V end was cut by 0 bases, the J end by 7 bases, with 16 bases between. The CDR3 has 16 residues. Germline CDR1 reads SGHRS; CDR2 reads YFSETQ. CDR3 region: CASSLGSWGPGEKLFF. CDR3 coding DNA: TGCGCCAGCAGCTTGGGGTCATGGGGGCCTGGTGAAAAACTGTTTTTT. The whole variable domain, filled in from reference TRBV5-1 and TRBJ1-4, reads KAGVTQTPRYLIKTRGQQVTLSCSPISGHRSVSWYQQTPGQGLQFLFEYFSETQRNKGNFPGRFSGRQFSNSRSEMNVSTLELGDSALYLCASSLGSWGPGEKLFFGSGTQLSVL.

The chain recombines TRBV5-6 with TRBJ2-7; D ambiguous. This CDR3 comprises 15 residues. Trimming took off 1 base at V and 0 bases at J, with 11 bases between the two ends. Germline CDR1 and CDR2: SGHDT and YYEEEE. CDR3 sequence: CASSLWEGISYEQYF. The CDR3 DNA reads TGTGCCAGCAGCTTGTGGGAAGGGATCTCCTACGAGCAGTACTTC. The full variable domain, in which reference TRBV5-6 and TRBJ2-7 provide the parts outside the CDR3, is DAGVTQSPTHLIKTRGQQVTLRCSPKSGHDTVSWYQQALGQGPQFIFQYYEEEERQRGNFPDRFSGHQFPNYSSELNVNALLLGDSALYLCASSLWEGISYEQYFGPGTRLTVT.

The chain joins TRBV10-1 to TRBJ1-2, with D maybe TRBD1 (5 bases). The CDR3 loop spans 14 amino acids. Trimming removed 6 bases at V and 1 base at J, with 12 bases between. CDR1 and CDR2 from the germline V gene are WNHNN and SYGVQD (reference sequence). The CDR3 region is CASRLDSYNYGYTF. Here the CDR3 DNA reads TGCGCCAGCAGATTAGACAGCTATAACTATGGCTACACCTTC.

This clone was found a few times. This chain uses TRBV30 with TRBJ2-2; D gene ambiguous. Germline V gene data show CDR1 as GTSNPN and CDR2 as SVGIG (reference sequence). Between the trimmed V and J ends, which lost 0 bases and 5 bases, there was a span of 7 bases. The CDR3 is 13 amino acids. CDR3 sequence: CAWSVTGTGELFF. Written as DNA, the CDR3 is TGTGCCTGGAGTGTCACCGGAACCGGGGAGCTGTTTTTT.

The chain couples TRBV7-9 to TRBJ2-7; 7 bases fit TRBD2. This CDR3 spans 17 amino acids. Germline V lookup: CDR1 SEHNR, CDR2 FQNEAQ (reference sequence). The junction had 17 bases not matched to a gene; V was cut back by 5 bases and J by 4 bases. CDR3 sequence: CASSPDRDYIKGYEQYF. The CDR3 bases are TGTGCCAGCAGCCCAGACCGGGACTATATCAAGGGGTACGAGCAGTACTTC.

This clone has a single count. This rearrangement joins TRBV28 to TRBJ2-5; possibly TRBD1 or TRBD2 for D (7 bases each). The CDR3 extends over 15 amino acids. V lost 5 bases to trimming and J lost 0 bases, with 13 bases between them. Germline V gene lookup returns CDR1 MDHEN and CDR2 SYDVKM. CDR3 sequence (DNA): TGTGCCAGCAGTGTGGGGGGGACAGACCAAGAGACCCAGTACTTC. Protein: CASSVGGTDQETQYF.

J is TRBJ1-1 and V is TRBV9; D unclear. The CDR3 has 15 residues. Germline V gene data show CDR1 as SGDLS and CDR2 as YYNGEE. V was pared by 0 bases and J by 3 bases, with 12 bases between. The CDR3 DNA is TGTGCCAGCAGCGTAGAGACCGGGAGGTACACTGAAGCTTTCTTT. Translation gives CASSVETGRYTEAFF.